This T cell receptor beta chain appears in the sequencing data of a study of blood T cell repertoires in COVID-19. The junction had 3 bases not matched to a gene; V was cut back by 3 bases and J by 4 bases. Germline V gene data show CDR1 as SGHNT and CDR2 as YYREEE (reference sequence). This CDR3 comprises 13 residues. Per the authors' pipeline: Amplification with reference gene primers provided the estimates of nucleated cell counts. Libraries were prepared by immunoSEQ multiplex PCR; TCRdb keeps only in-frame clonotypes and omits some of them. V, J and clone size reflect that table, while D and trimming were determined from the DNA. The profile covers 140,000 to 150,000 clones, with 89% appearing a single time and around 1.6% taken by the ten largest.

This receptor was identified in a human donor in a cohort sampled during active COVID-19. This chain uses TRBV5-4 with TRBJ1-1; 7 positions match TRBD1. The material sequenced was peripheral blood. CDR3 residues: CASSYRGSTEAFF. CDR3 sequence (DNA): TGTGCCAGCAGCTACAGGGGTTCCACTGAAGCTTTCTTT.